This T cell receptor beta chain stems from a study of cytomegalovirus exposure and HLA in healthy donors. About the research overall: Researchers previously reported finding about 110 million unique TCR beta sequences from about 170 million T cells. HLA-typed donors were the source of 83 million or so unique TCRs, which an early data release held. Study-level results: The study designated roughly 160 TCR beta chains cytomegalovirus-associated.

As concerns this clone: Its antigen is not identified.

In germline, CDR1 is SGHTA, CDR2 FQGNSA. The junction had 2 bases not matched to a gene; V was cut back by 0 bases and J by 0 bases. CDR3 size: 16 residues. PCR used 60 Vbeta primers and 13 Jbeta primers. The repertoire was sequenced with immunoSEQ multiplex PCR; TCRdb's copy has only in-frame clones and lacks some. Altogether about 120,000 clones are present, 65% to 85% being singletons, with the ten largest covering about 16%. The TCR comes from a man aged 50-60 years in good health and CMV-seropositive. The V call is TRBV7-2, the J call TRBJ2-1, with 7 bases that match TRBD2. The sequencing sample was made of PBMCs. The CDR3 coding sequence is TGTGCCAGCAGCTTAGCGTGGGGGGGCTCCTACAATGAGCAGTTCTTC. Residues: CASSLAWGGSYNEQFF.